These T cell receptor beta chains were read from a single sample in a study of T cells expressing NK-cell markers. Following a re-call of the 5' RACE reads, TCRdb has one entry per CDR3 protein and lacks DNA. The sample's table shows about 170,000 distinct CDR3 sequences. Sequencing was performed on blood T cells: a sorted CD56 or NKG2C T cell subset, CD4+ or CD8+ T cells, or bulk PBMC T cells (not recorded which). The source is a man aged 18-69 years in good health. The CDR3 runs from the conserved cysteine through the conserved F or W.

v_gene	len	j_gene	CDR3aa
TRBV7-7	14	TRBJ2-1	CASSPALGTREQFF
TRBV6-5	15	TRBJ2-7	CASSYSWRGRYEQYF
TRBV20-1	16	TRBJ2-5	CSAPTSGGASQETQYF
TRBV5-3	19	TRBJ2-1	CARSLSGLAGAFGYNEQFF
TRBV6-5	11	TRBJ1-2	CASRSPYGYTF
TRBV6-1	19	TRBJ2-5	CASSVWGLAGGSSQETQYF
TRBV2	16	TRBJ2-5	CASSGPWDRVGETQYF
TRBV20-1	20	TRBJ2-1	CSARPSQTKVLGSTWGEQFF
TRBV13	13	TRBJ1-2	CASRGDRSYGYTF
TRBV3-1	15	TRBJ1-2	CASSPGAGGGYGYTF
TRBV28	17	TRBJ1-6	CASKSWGQGVIYSPLHF
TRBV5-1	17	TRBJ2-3	CASSSETSGGYTDTQYF
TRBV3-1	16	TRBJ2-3	CASSQGTGGHTDTQYF
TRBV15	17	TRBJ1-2	CATSSEPTREGLGGYTF
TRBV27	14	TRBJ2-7	CASRRLAGTYEQYF
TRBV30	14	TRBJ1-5	CAWSVAGFNQPQHF
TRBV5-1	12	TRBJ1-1	CASSFQNTEAFF
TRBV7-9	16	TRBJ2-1	CASSSEGGVPYNEQFF
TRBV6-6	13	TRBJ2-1	CASSSLRNNEQFF
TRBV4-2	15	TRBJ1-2	CASSQDRGDLYGYTF
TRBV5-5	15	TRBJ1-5	CASSPGQGAGQPQHF
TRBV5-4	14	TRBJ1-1	CASSLDGLGTEAFF
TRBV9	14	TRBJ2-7	CASSVFPDSYEQYF
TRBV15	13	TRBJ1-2	CATSRDTLDGYTF
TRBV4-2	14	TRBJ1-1	CASSQERANTEAFF
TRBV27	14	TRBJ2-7	CASSWGGPPYEQYF
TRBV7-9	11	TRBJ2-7	CASSETDEQYF
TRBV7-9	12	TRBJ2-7	CASSAGVGEQYF
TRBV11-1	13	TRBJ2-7	CASSLTGLGEQYF
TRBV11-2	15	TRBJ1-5	CASSLWGGGDQPQHF
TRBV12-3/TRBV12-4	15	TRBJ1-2	CASSLGDPNNYGYTF
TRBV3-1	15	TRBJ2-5	CASSHRDRGGKTQYF
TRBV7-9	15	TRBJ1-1	CASSLSGGLSTEAFF
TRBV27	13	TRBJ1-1	CASSDRGYGEAFF
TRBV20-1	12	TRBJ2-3	CSASTGGDTQYF
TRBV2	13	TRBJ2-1	CASSEGGRNEQFF
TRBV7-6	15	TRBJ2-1	CASSLASTGVNEQFF
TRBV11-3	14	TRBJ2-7	CAREDRTVSYEQYF
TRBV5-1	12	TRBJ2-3	CASSISGGTQYF
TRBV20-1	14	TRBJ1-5	CSAEEWTGNQPQHF
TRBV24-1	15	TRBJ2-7	CATSAGHLGSYEQYF
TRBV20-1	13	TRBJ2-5	CSARGTGDGTQYF
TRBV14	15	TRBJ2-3	CASSQEADNTDTQYF
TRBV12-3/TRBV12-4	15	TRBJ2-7	CASRSGQTSSYEQYF